This TCR beta chain is drawn from a study of T cells after yellow fever vaccination. General observations from the study: A faster peak, day 5 versus 15, was reached by the weaker secondary response. From the bulk population, abundant clonotypes could contaminate and appear within FACS-sorted repertoires.

5'RACE template switching produced TCR cDNA carrying a universal primer site and UMIs. TCRdb used MiXCR to reprocess the 5' RACE reads, holding one entry per CDR3 protein. Of about 160,000 distinct CDR3 sequences in the sample, 6.5% to 8.5% were seen once. On this clonotype: Its cognate antigen is unknown.

Unmatched junction bases numbered 10, after V lost 4 bases and J lost 5 bases. The CDR3 covers 15 residues. Sequences were derived from CD4+ T cells sorted from PBMCs, sampled about 5 days after the first yellow fever vaccination. This sequence was found in a young man who received the YFV17D yellow fever vaccine. The chain has TRBV12-3 or TRBV12-4 and TRBJ2-5, with 7 bases matching TRBD1. As DNA, the CDR3 is TGTGCCAGCAGTTCCCTAGACAGGGTGATCGAGACCCAGTACTTC. Translated: CASSSLDRVIETQYF.